One T cell receptor (beta chain) is described in this entry. This sample stems from a study of blood T cell repertoires in COVID-19. The wider study: PBMCs, B-cell-depleted T cells, or T cells provided the cDNA or gDNA that made up the material.

The CDR3 contains 15 residues. The ends were cut back, 4 bases at V and 3 bases at J, with 16 bases in the middle. Per the germline V gene, CDR1 is SGHVS and CDR2 is FNYEAQ. Authors' data handling: Nucleated cell counts were estimated from reference gene primer amplification. Libraries were prepared by immunoSEQ multiplex PCR; TCRdb keeps only in-frame clonotypes and omits some of them. D and trimming come from the DNA, and the V and J calls and clone size come from that table. Counted here are 250,000 or so clones, around 82% occurring once; the ten biggest clones make up 4.7%. The TCR was taken from a woman aged 65 to 85 with acute or convalescent COVID-19. The chain couples TRBV7-6 to TRBJ2-7, with D perhaps TRBD1 (6 bases). The specimen sequenced was peripheral blood. The CDR3 nucleotides read TGTGCCAGCAGCTCAAAACAGGGTTCCGTCTACGAGCAGTACTTC. Translation: CASSSKQGSVYEQYF.